This T cell receptor beta chain is drawn from a study of shared T cell receptors in the human thymus. Generated by immunoSEQ multiplex PCR, the TCRdb table keeps only in-frame clones and is missing some. The repertoire holds about 540,000 clones, with about four fifths as singletons. Germline V CDR1 and CDR2: ENHRY, SYGVKD. This CDR3 is built from 14 residues. Trimming took 6 bases from V and 4 from J, leaving 16 bases between them. The sample was also reused in another study, on human thymus T cells.

Sequences were obtained from thymocytes. The TCR sequence derives from a boy younger than two with a congenital heart defect. This chain links TRBV10-3 with TRBJ2-7; D perhaps matches TRBD2 (6 bases). CDR3 bases: TGTGCCATCAGACAACGGGAGTTCGCTTACGAGCAGTACTTC. Amino acid sequence: CAIRQREFAYEQYF.